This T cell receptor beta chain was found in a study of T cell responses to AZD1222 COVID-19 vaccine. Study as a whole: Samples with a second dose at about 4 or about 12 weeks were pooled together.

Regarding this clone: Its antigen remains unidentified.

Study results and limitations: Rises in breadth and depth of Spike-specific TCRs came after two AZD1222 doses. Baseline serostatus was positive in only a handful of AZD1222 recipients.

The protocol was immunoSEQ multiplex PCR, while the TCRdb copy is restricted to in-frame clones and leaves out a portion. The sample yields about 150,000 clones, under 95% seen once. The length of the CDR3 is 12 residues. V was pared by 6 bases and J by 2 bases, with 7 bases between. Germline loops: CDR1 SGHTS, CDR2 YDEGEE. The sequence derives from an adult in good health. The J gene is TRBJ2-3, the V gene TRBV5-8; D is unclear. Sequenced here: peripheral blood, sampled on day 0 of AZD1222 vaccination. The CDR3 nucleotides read TGTGCCAGCAACCTTTACACAGATACGCAGTATTTT. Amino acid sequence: CASNLYTDTQYF.